The entry that follows covers one T cell receptor (beta chain) sequence. This CDR3 region has 14 residues. The trim removed 0 bases at V and 8 bases at J, leaving 3 bases unmatched. Germline V gene lookup returns CDR1 MNHNY and CDR2 SVGAGI (reference sequence). Per the authors' pipeline: Estimated nucleated cell counts came from reference gene primer amplification. Some clones are missing from TCRdb's copy, which holds only in-frame ones; the method was immunoSEQ multiplex PCR. Clonal size and the V and J genes are those of that table, whereas D and trimming came from the DNA. The table has 55,000 to 90,000 clones, approximately 91% seen once; the top ten hold approximately 14%. This sample stems from a study of blood T cell repertoires in COVID-19. The overall study: There were acute and convalescent COVID-19 samples, and they came from the United States, Italy and Spain. Sources were T cells, B-cell-depleted T cells, or PBMCs; the material itself was cDNA or gDNA.

The source is a human donor with active COVID-19. The donor label of this sample is uncertain. Sequencing used peripheral blood. V gene TRBV6-6 combines with J gene TRBJ1-4; 7 bases agree with TRBD1. The CDR3 loop is CASSYSTGPEKLFF. CDR3 sequence (DNA): TGTGCCAGCAGTTACTCGACAGGGCCCGAAAAACTGTTTTTT.